This paragraph covers one T cell receptor (beta chain) sequence. The CDR3 has 11 residues. V was pared by 3 bases and J by 10 bases, with 8 bases between. Germline V gene sequence: CDR1 SGHNT, CDR2 YYREEE (reference sequence). Method: immunoSEQ multiplex PCR; TCRdb's copy keeps in-frame clones and lacks some. The data contain about 92,000 clones, roughly 78% of them seen just once; the ten biggest clones take up 10%. These data belong to a study of blood T cell repertoires in COVID-19. Study details: Acute-phase and convalescent COVID-19 samples originated in the United States, Italy and Spain. PBMCs, B-cell-depleted T cells, or T cells provided the cDNA or gDNA that made up the material.

The sequenced sample was peripheral blood. The chain has TRBV5-4 and TRBJ2-1; possibly TRBD1 for D (6 bases). This receptor was taken from a woman between 65 and 79 years old with acute or convalescent COVID-19. The CDR3 DNA reads TGTGCCAGCAGCTCCGGACAGGAGCAGTTCTTC. Its protein product is CASSSGQEQFF.